The clone carrying this T cell receptor beta chain was recorded a few times. This entry is derived from a study of regulatory T cells in long-lasting Graves disease. Between the trimmed V and J ends, which lost 3 bases and 4 bases, there was a span of 15 bases. The CDR3 runs to 15 residues. The germline V gene encodes CDR1 KGHSH and CDR2 LQKENI. Indicated time point: newly diagnosed GD, antithyroid drugs for less than 3 months. After RNA was extracted from PBMCs, the TCR library was made from it. As collected, the peripheral blood samples measured about 9.6 milliliters each and went into EDTA tubes. Assembly of TCR beta libraries relied on iRepertoire HTBI primers together with Arm-PCR of CDR3 regions. A single record per CDR3 protein comes from TCRdb applying MiXCR to the multiplex PCR reads. The sample comprises 510,000 or so distinct CDR3 sequences, around 12% of which are singletons, and almost 9% rests with the top ten.

These sequences were also reported in another study, on T cells in Graves' hyperthyroidism and ophthalmopathy.

Source: peripheral blood mononuclear cells (PBMCs), taken at new diagnosis, from a patient treated with antithyroid drugs. The origin of this receptor is a woman under 40 with Graves disease. V usage is TRBV18 and J usage is TRBJ1-1, with D hard to call. The CDR3 DNA reads as TGTGCCAGCTCACCGGATATTCCGACGGGCACTGAAGCTTTCTTT. This codes for CASSPDIPTGTEAFF.